This TCR beta chain comes out of a study of HIV-infected patients and healthy controls. Notes on the study in general: Significantly higher mean Gini indices appeared in HIV-infected repertoires, possibly reflecting oligoclonality. Eight alpha and eight beta V genes differed significantly in mean usage between HIV-infected patients and controls.

Alpha and beta constant-region primers primed reverse transcription of 400 to 650 ng RNA. Separate chain-specific third strand synthesis with multiplexing indices produced the alpha and beta libraries. TCRdb analysed the 5' RACE reads with MiXCR anew, one entry per CDR3 protein. This table has about 3,800 distinct CDR3 sequences, less than 10% appearing once. Between the trimmed V and J ends, which lost 0 bases and 4 bases, there was a span of 11 bases. CDR1 and CDR2 from the germline V gene are KGHDR and SFDVKD. There are 16 residues in the CDR3. This clonotype is classed as medium-sized. The antigen is unknown. Follow-up blood was drawn about 14 weeks, roughly three months, after antiretroviral therapy began. The repertoire came from unfractionated whole blood and reflected all unsorted peripheral T cells.

This TCR came from an adult with HIV infection. The rearrangement links TRBV24-1 to TRBJ2-2, with D unresolved. The sample consisted of blood, taken during antiretroviral therapy. CDR3 in amino acids: CATSDLQSRPTGELFF. The CDR3 DNA follows: TGTGCCACCAGTGATTTGCAAAGTCGCCCCACCGGGGAGCTGTTTTTT.